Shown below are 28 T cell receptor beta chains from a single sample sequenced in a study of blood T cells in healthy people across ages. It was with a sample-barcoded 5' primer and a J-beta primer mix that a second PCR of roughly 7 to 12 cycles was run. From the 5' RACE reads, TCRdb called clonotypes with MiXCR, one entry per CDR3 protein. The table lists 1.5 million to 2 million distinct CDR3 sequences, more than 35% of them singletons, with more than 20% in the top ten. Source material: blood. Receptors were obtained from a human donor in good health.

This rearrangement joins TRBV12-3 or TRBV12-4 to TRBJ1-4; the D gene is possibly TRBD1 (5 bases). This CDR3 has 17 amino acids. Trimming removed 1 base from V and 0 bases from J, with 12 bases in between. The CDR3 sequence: CASSLGRALTTNEKLFF. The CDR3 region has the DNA TGTGCCAGCAGTTTAGGCAGGGCCTTAACAACTAATGAAAAACTGTTTTTT.

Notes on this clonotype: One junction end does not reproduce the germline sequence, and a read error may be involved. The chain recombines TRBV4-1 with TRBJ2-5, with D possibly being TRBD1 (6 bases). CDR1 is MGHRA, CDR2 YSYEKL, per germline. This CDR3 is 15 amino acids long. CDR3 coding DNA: TGCGTCAGCAGCCAGATACAGGGTGACCGAGAGACCCAGTACTTC. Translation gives CVSSQIQGDRETQYF.

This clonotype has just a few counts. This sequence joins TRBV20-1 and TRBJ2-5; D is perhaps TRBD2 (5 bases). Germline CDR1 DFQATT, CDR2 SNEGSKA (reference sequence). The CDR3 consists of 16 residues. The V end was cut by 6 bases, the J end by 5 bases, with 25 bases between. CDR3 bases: TGCAGTGCAAGCACCTCGCGGACCGAGACGGGGGAGACCCAGTACTTC. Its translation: CSASTSRTETGETQYF.

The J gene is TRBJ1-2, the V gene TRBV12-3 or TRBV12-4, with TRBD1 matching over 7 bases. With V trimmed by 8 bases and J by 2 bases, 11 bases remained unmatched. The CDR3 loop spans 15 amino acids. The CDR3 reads CASHTRQGSNYGYTF. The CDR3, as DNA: TGTGCCAGCCATACCCGACAGGGTTCAAACTATGGCTACACCTTC.

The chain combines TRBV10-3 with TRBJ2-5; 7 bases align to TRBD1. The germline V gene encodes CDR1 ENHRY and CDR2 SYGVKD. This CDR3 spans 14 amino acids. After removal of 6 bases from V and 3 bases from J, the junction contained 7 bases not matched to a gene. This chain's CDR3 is CAISEQGFKETQYF. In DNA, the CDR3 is TGTGCCATCAGCGAACAGGGGTTTAAAGAGACCCAGTACTTC.

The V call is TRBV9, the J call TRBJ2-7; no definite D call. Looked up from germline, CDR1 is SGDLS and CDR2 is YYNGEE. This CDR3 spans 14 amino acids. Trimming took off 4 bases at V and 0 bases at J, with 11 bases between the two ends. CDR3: CASSFRRNSYEQYF. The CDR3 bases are TGTGCCAGCAGCTTTAGAAGGAACTCCTACGAGCAGTACTTC.

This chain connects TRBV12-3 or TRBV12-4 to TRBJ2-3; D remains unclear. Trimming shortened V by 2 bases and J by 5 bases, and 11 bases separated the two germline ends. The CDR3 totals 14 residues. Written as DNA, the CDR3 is TGTGCCAGCAGTTTAAGGCAGGCTTTAGATACGCAGTATTTT. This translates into CASSLRQALDTQYF.

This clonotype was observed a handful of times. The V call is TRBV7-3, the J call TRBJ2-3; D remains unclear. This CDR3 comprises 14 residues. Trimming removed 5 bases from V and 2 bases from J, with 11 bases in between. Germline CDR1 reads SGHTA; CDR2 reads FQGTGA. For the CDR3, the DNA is TGTGCCAGCAGCCCCACGGGTGTCACAGATACGCAGTATTTT. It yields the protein CASSPTGVTDTQYF.

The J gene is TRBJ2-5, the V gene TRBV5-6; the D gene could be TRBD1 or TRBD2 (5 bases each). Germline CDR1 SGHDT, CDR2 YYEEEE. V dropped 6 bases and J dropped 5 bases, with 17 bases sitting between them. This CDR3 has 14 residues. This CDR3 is CASNPFSWGETQYF. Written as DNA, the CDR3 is TGTGCCAGCAATCCGTTCTCATGGGGGGAGACCCAGTACTTC.

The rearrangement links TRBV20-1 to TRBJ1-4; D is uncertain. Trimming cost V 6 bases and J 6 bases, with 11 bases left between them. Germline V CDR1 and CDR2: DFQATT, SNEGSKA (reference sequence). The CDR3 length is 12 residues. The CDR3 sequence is CSADTGYEKLFF. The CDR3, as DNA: TGCAGTGCCGACACGGGTTATGAAAAACTGTTTTTT.

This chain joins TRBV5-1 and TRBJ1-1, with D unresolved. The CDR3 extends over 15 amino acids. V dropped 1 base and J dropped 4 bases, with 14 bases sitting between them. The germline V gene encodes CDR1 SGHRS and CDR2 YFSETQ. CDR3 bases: TGCGCCAGCAGCTTGATTCCACGGGAGGGCACTGAAGCTTTCTTT. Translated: CASSLIPREGTEAFF.

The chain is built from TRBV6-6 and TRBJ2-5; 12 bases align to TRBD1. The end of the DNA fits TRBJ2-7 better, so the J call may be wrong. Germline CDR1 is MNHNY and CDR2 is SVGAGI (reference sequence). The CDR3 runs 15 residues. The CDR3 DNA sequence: TGTGCCAGCAGTTACTCCGGGGACAGGGGGCTCGAGCAGTACTTC. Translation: CASSYSGDRGLEQYF.

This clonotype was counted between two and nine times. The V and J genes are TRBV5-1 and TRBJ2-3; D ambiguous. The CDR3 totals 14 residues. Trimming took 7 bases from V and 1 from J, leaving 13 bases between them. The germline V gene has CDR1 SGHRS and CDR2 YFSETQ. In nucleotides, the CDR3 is TGCGCCAGCTATTACGATACGGGCACAGATACGCAGTATTTT. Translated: CASYYDTGTDTQYF.

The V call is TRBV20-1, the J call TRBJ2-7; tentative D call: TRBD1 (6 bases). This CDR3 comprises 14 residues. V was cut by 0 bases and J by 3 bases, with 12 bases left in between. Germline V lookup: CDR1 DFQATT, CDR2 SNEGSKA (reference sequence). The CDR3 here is CSARDRDIFYEQYF. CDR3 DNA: TGCAGTGCTAGAGACCGGGACATTTTCTACGAGCAGTACTTC.

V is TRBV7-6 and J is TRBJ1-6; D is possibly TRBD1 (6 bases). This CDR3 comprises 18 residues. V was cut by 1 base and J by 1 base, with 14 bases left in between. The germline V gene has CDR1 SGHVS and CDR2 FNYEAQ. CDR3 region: CASSLEAGVGSYNSPLHF. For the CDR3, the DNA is TGTGCCAGCAGCTTAGAGGCAGGGGTGGGTTCCTATAATTCACCCCTCCACTTT. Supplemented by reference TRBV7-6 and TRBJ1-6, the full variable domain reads GAGVSQSPRYKVTKRGQDVALRCDPISGHVSLYWYRQALGQGPEFLTYFNYEAQQDKSGLPNDRFSAERPEGSISTLTIQRTEQRDSAMYRCASSLEAGVGSYNSPLHFGNGTRLTVT.

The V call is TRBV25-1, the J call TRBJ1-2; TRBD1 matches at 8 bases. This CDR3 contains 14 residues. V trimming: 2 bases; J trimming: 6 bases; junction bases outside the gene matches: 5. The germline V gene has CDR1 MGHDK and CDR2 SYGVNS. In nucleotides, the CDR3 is TGTGCCAGCAGTGAACAGACAGGGGACCATGGCTACACCTTC. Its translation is CASSEQTGDHGYTF.

The CDR3 sequence: CASSQEIAMAPGELFF. The CDR3 DNA reads TGCGCCAGCAGCCAAGAAATCGCAATGGCCCCCGGGGAGCTGTTTTTT. V is TRBV4-3 and J is TRBJ2-2; D call uncertain. The V gene's germline CDR1 is LGHNA and CDR2 YSLEER. Deletions cut 0 bases from V and 6 bases from J, with 14 bases between. The CDR3 consists of 16 residues.

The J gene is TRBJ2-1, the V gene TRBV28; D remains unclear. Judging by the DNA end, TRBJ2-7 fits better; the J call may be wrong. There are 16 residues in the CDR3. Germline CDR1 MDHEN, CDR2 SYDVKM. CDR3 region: CASSPRTARSYNEQYF. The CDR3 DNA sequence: TGTGCCAGCAGCCCCCGTACTGCTCGCTCCTACAATGAGCAGTACTTC.

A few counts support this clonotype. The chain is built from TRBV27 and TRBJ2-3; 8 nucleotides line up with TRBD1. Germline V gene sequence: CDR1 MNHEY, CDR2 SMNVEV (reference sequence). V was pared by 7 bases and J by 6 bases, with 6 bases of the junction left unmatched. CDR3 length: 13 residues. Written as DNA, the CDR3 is TGTGCCAGCACGAGGACAGGGTGGGATACGCAGTATTTT. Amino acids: CASTRTGWDTQYF.

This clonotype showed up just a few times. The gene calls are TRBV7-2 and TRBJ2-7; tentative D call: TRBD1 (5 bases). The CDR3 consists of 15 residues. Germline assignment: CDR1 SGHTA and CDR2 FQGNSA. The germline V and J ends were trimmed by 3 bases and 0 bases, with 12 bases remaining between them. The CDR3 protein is CASSFETASSYEQYF. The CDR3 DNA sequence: TGTGCCAGCAGCTTCGAGACAGCCAGCTCCTACGAGCAGTACTTC. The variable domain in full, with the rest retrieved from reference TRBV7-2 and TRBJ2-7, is GAGVSQSPSNKVTEKGKDVELRCDPISGHTALYWYRQSLGQGLEFLIYFQGNSAPDKSGLPSDRFSAERTGGSVSTLTIQRTQQEDSAVYLCASSFETASSYEQYFGPGTRLTVT.

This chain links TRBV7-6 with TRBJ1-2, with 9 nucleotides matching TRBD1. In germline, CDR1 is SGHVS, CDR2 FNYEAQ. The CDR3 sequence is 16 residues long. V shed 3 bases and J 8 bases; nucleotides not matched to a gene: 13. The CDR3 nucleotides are TGTGCCAGCAGCTTTGAGCCTTTCGGACAGGGGAGAGGCTACACCTTC. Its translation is CASSFEPFGQGRGYTF.

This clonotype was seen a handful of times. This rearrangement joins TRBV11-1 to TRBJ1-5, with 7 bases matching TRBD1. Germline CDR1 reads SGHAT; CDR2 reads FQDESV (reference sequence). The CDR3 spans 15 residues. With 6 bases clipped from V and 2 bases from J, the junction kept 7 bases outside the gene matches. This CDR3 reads CASRFDRARNQPQHF. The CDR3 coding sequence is TGTGCCAGCAGATTTGACAGGGCACGCAATCAGCCCCAGCATTTT.

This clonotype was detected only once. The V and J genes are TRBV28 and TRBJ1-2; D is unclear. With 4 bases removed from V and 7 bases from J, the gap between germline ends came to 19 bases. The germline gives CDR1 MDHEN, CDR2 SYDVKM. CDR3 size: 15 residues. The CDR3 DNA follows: TGTGCCAGCAGTTCCCCCGGAGCCAGGCCGATTGGCTACACCTTC. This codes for CASSSPGARPIGYTF.

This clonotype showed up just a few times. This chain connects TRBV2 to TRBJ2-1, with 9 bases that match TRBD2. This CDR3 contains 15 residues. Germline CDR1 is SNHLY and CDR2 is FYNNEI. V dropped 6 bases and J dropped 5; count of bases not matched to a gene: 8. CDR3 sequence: CASRPASGTHNEQFF. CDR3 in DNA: TGTGCCAGCAGACCGGCTAGCGGGACGCACAATGAGCAGTTCTTC.

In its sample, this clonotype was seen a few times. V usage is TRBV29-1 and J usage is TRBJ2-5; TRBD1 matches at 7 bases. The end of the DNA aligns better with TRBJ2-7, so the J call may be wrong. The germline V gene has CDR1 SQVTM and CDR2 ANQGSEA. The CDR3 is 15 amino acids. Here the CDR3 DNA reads TGCAGCGTTGAAGCTTGGGGAGACAGGGACCACGAGCAGTACTTC. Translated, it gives CSVEAWGDRDHEQYF.

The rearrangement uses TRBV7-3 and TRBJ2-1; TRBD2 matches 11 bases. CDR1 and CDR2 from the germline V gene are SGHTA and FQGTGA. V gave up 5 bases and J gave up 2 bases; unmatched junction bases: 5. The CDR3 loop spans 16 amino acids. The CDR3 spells CASSLSTSGAYNEQFF. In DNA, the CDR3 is TGTGCCAGCAGCCTATCGACTAGCGGGGCCTACAATGAGCAGTTCTTC.

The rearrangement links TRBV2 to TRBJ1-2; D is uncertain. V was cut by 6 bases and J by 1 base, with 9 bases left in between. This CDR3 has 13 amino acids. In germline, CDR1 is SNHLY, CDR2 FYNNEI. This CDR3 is CASRGRVNYGYTF. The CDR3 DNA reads TGTGCCAGCAGGGGGAGGGTTAACTATGGCTACACCTTC.

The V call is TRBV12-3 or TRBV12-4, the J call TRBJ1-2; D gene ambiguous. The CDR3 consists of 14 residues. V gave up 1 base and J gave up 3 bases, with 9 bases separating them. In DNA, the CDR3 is TGTGCCAGCAGTTTAGAAGGGATCCACTATGGCTACACCTTC. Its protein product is CASSLEGIHYGYTF.